This TCR beta chain originates from a study of T cell responses to AZD1222 COVID-19 vaccine. V gave up 3 bases and J gave up 6 bases; unmatched junction bases: 5. The CDR3 loop spans 15 amino acids. Germline V gene lookup returns CDR1 LNHDA and CDR2 SQIVND (reference sequence). The method was immunoSEQ multiplex PCR; TCRdb's version includes in-frame clones alone and lacks a portion of them. The sample has around 140,000 clones, 93% seen once. The chain uses TRBV19 and TRBJ2-2, with TRBD1 matching 9 bases. Material: peripheral blood, obtained on day 0 of AZD1222 vaccination. This TCR derives from an adult in good health. The CDR3 sequence is CASSIRRQGAGELFF. DNA of the CDR3: TGTGCCAGTAGTATTCGGAGACAGGGGGCCGGGGAGCTGTTTTTT.